This T cell receptor (beta chain) stems from a study of blood T cell repertoires in COVID-19. Background on the study: Acute and convalescent COVID-19 samples came from the United States, Italy and Spain. T cells, B-cell-depleted T cells, or PBMCs supplied cDNA or gDNA.

The germline CDR1 and CDR2 sequences are SGHTA and FQGTGA. There are 17 residues in the CDR3. J gave up 0 bases and V 9 bases, and 9 bases lay outside the gene matches. Profiling relied on immunoSEQ multiplex PCR, and the TCRdb table lists in-frame clones only, not all of them. The data show some 160,000 clones, with around 87% seen just once and approximately 2.8% held by the top ten. The rearrangement joins TRBV7-3 to TRBJ2-2; TRBD2 aligns across 11 bases. The source of this sequence is a woman aged 55-69 years with active COVID-19. The sample comprised peripheral blood. Written as DNA, the CDR3 is TGTGCCAGAAAATCGGGACTAGCGGAGGCGAACACCGGGGAGCTGTTTTTT. It is translated as CARKSGLAEANTGELFF.